This T cell receptor beta chain was captured by sequencing in a study of blood T cell repertoires in COVID-19. Turning to the study itself: Collection of acute and convalescent COVID-19 samples took place in the United States, Italy and Spain. Nucleic acid was either cDNA or gDNA, and it came from T cells, B-cell-depleted T cells, or PBMCs.

As processed by the authors: The assay estimated nucleated cells by amplifying reference gene primers. The table came from immunoSEQ multiplex PCR; TCRdb's copy has only in-frame clones and leaves some out. The V and J calls and the clone size are those of that table, but D and trimming were determined from the DNA. Counted here are about 400,000 clones, approximately 91% occurring once; the ten biggest clones make up roughly 2%. All enrollees were about 18 to 89 years old and from roughly 22 US areas. The CDR3 length is 15 residues. Trimming pared 1 base from V and 3 bases from J, leaving 12 bases between. Germline CDR1 SGHTA, CDR2 FQGNSA.

The TCR sequence derives from a woman in her forties with acute COVID-19. The chain has TRBV7-2 and TRBJ2-5; tentative D call: TRBD1 (5 bases). Material: PBMCs or T cells enriched from blood (not recorded which). In nucleotides, the CDR3 is TGTGCCAGCAGCTTAGGAGGCATCAGGGAAGAGACCCAGTACTTC. It is translated as CASSLGGIREETQYF.